These 20 T cell receptor beta chains originate from one sample sequenced in a study of identical twins. From the 5' RACE reads, TCRdb called clonotypes with MiXCR, one entry per CDR3 protein. The data show about 1.7 million distinct CDR3 sequences, around a third seen once. Sequences were obtained from cord blood. These receptors were obtained from a newborn girl in good health.

This clonotype was seen a few times. V and J are TRBV5-1 and TRBJ2-1, with TRBD2 identical over 9 bases. The CDR3 spans 17 residues. Germline loops: CDR1 SGHRS, CDR2 YFSETQ. With 2 bases clipped from V and 4 bases from J, the junction kept 10 bases outside the gene matches. CDR3 region: CASSLGNSGSSYNEQFF. The CDR3 bases are TGCGCCAGCAGCTTAGGGAATAGCGGGAGTTCTTACAATGAGCAGTTCTTC.

About this clonotype: The junction and the germline gene differ at one end; a read error may be behind it. This rearrangement joins TRBV2 to TRBJ1-5; the D gene is possibly TRBD1 (6 bases). The CDR3 is 16 residues long. CDR1 is SNHLY, CDR2 FYNNEI, per germline. CDR3 sequence reads: CASSEQGNRNNQPQNF. As DNA, the CDR3 is TGTGCCAGCAGTGAACAGGGGAACCGAAACAATCAGCCCCAGAATTTT.

The genes are TRBV7-2 and TRBJ2-7; 9 nucleotides agree with TRBD2. The CDR3 sequence is 17 residues long. The junction had 7 bases not matched to a gene; V was cut back by 1 base and J by 0 bases. The V gene's germline CDR1 is SGHTA and CDR2 FQGNSA. CDR3 in amino acids: CASSLGTGLANSYEQYF. CDR3 sequence (DNA): TGTGCCAGCAGCTTAGGAACCGGACTAGCGAACTCCTACGAGCAGTACTTC.

In its sample, this clonotype was seen a few times. The chain has TRBV6-6 and TRBJ2-2, with TRBD2 matching over 9 bases. Per germline, CDR1 MNHNY and CDR2 SVGAGI (reference sequence). V lost 6 bases, J lost 2 bases, and 4 bases stayed unmatched. CDR3 size: 15 residues. The CDR3 loop reads CASSIAGVNTGELFF. The CDR3 nucleotides are TGTGCCAGCAGCATAGCGGGAGTAAACACCGGGGAGCTGTTTTTT.

There are many counts of this clonotype. This chain joins TRBV29-1 and TRBJ2-5, with TRBD1 matching over 8 bases. CDR3 length: 12 residues. V lost 5 bases and J lost 2; bases outside the gene matches: 1. CDR1 and CDR2 (germline): SQVTM, ANQGSEA. In DNA form, the CDR3 reads TGCAGCGTTTACAGGGGGCAAGAGACCCAGTACTTC. Protein product: CSVYRGQETQYF.

The chain joins TRBV7-9 to TRBJ2-5; TRBD2 aligns across 10 bases. This CDR3 is built from 15 residues. CDR1 is SEHNR and CDR2 is FQNEAQ in the germline V gene (reference sequence). Germline trimming cut 5 bases from V and 5 bases from J; bases unmatched to any gene: 8. This CDR3 reads CASSPVAGGGETQYF. As DNA, the CDR3 is TGTGCCAGCAGCCCCGTAGCGGGAGGAGGGGAGACCCAGTACTTC.

This clonotype was observed once. The J gene is TRBJ1-1, the V gene TRBV29-1, with 8 bases aligning to TRBD1. The CDR3 has 17 amino acids. Germline CDR1 SQVTM, CDR2 ANQGSEA. With 0 bases clipped from V and 1 base from J, the junction kept 10 bases outside the gene matches. CDR3: CSVEDPATGAPNTEAFF. The CDR3, as DNA: TGCAGCGTTGAAGATCCCGCGACAGGGGCACCGAACACTGAAGCTTTCTTT.

This clonotype was found a few times. The chain recombines TRBV20-1 with TRBJ2-7; D ambiguous. The CDR3 runs to 14 residues. In germline, CDR1 is DFQATT, CDR2 SNEGSKA (reference sequence). The V gene lost 2 bases and the J gene lost 0 bases, with 11 bases spanning the gap. The CDR3 here is CSARPLISSYEQYF. CDR3 DNA sequence: TGCAGTGCTAGACCGCTAATCAGCTCCTACGAGCAGTACTTC.

Many counts were recorded for this clonotype. The chain links TRBV12-3 or TRBV12-4 to TRBJ1-6; D gene ambiguous. Trimming cost V 7 bases and J 0 bases, with 10 bases left between them. This CDR3 is 15 amino acids long. The CDR3 DNA is TGTGCCAGCACCCGGGAGAGCTCCTATAATTCACCCCTCCACTTT. It yields the protein CASTRESSYNSPLHF.

A few counts support this clonotype. This chain links TRBV20-1 with TRBJ2-5; TRBD1 might be the D (6 bases). Germline lookup yields CDR1 DFQATT and CDR2 SNEGSKA (reference sequence). This CDR3 spans 15 amino acids. V was pared by 6 bases and J by 2 bases, with 19 bases between. Here the CDR3 DNA reads TGCAGTGCGGACACCGGGACATTGGGGCAAGAGACCCAGTACTTC. This translates into CSADTGTLGQETQYF.

The V gene is TRBV3-1, the J gene TRBJ2-5; D is uncertain. Trimming removed 1 base from V and 3 bases from J, with 3 bases in between. Per the germline V gene, CDR1 is LGHDT and CDR2 is YNNKEL (reference sequence). The CDR3 has 12 residues. DNA for the CDR3: TGTGCCAGCAGCCAAGGGAAAGAGACCCAGTACTTC. Protein: CASSQGKETQYF.

The rearrangement uses TRBV7-9 and TRBJ2-6; D might be TRBD2 (11 bases). Germline V gene sequence: CDR1 SEHNR, CDR2 FQNEAQ (reference sequence). The germline V and J ends were trimmed by 5 bases and 0 bases, with 23 bases remaining between them. This CDR3 has 20 residues. The CDR3 here is CASSPRGQGTSGSGANVLTF. The DNA for the CDR3 is TGTGCCAGCAGCCCCCGGGGACAGGGGACTAGCGGCTCTGGGGCCAACGTCCTGACTTTC.

This CDR3 reads CASSFRTDMSSYNSPLHF. The CDR3 region has the DNA TGTGCCAGCAGTTTCCGGACCGATATGAGCTCCTATAATTCACCCCTCCACTTT. V and J are TRBV28 and TRBJ1-6; D remains unclear. Germline loops: CDR1 MDHEN, CDR2 SYDVKM. This CDR3 is built from 18 residues. Trimming pared 3 bases from V and 0 bases from J, leaving 15 bases between. Full variable domain (remainder filled in from reference TRBV28 and TRBJ1-6): DVKVTQSSRYLVKRTGEKVFLECVQDMDHENMFWYRQDPGLGLRLIYFSYDVKMKEKGDIPEGYSVSREKKERFSLILESASTNQTSMYLCASSFRTDMSSYNSPLHFGNGTRLTVT.

V is TRBV19 and J is TRBJ2-6, with D unclear. Trimming pared 8 bases from V and 4 bases from J, leaving 12 bases between. Germline lookup yields CDR1 LNHDA and CDR2 SQIVND (reference sequence). The CDR3 runs to 14 residues. CDR3 loop: CASRQVAGANVLTF. The CDR3 nucleotides are TGTGCCAGTCGTCAGGTAGCCGGGGCCAACGTCCTGACTTTC.

V usage is TRBV4-1 and J usage is TRBJ2-1; TRBD2 matches at 13 bases. Germline assignment: CDR1 MGHRA and CDR2 YSYEKL. V was pared by 4 bases and J by 5 bases, with 26 bases of the junction left unmatched. This CDR3 is 23 amino acids long. CDR3 coding DNA: TGCGCCAGCAGCCTGAAGAGTGGAACCCAACTAGCGGGGGGGCCGTTCGGGAACAATGAGCAGTTCTTC. Translated, it gives CASSLKSGTQLAGGPFGNNEQFF.

This clonotype was counted a few times. V usage is TRBV5-1 and J usage is TRBJ2-5, with D tentatively TRBD2 (6 bases). CDR1 SGHRS and CDR2 YFSETQ come from the germline V gene. The CDR3 runs 13 residues. V was shortened by 3 bases and J by 4 bases, with 10 bases between the two germline ends. CDR3 DNA: TGCGCCAGCAGCTCGGGGGAATCAGAGACCCAGTACTTC. Encoded protein: CASSSGESETQYF.

This clonotype was seen a few times. The genes are TRBV3-1 and TRBJ1-1; D uncertain. Looked up from germline, CDR1 is LGHDT and CDR2 is YNNKEL (reference sequence). Deletions cut 1 base from V and 6 bases from J, with 6 bases between. The CDR3 has 12 residues. DNA for the CDR3: TGTGCCAGCAGCCAAGGGGGATCTGAAGCTTTCTTT. This gives the protein CASSQGGSEAFF.

The rearrangement joins TRBV20-1 to TRBJ2-7, with TRBD2 identical over 11 bases. The V segment lost 6 bases and the J segment 2 bases; nucleotides outside the gene matches: 9. CDR1 is DFQATT, CDR2 SNEGSKA, per germline (reference sequence). The CDR3 is 15 residues long. Written as DNA, the CDR3 is TGCAGTGCCTGTTGGCTAGCGGGGGGCCCCTACGAGCAGTACTTC. Protein: CSACWLAGGPYEQYF.

This clonotype appeared many times. The chain has TRBV20-1 and TRBJ2-1; D not resolved. V lost 1 base, J lost 4 bases, and 11 bases lay in between. This CDR3 is 14 amino acids long. CDR1 is DFQATT, CDR2 SNEGSKA, per germline (reference sequence). CDR3: CSARVGGRYNEQFF. The CDR3 bases are TGCAGTGCTAGAGTCGGCGGCAGATACAATGAGCAGTTCTTC.

About this clonotype itself: Compared with germline, one end of the junction differs, possibly owing to a read error. V is TRBV20-1 and J is TRBJ2-7, with a possible D match to TRBD1 (6 bases). Germline V CDR1 and CDR2: DFQATT, SNEGSKA (reference sequence). CDR3 size: 13 residues. CDR3 in DNA: TGCAGTGTTTTCTCCGGGACATTCTACGAGCGGTACTTC. Translating gives CSVFSGTFYERYF.